This TCR beta chain was captured by sequencing in a study of blood T cell repertoires in COVID-19. The CDR3 has 11 residues. Trimming removed 5 bases from V and 5 bases from J, with 5 bases in between. Germline CDR1 is SGHRS and CDR2 is YFSETQ. Original analysis: Scientists estimated how many nucleated cells there were by amplifying reference gene primers. Sequencing used immunoSEQ multiplex PCR; TCRdb keeps in-frame clones, though not all of them. V and J calls and clone size are copied from that table; D and trimming were computed from the DNA. This table has 270,000 or so clones, about 91% appearing once.

Specimen: peripheral blood. This TCR came from a woman aged 40 to 50 who had recovered from COVID-19. The rearrangement joins TRBV5-1 to TRBJ2-1, with D perhaps matching TRBD2 (5 bases). The CDR3 nucleotides are TGCGCCAGCAGACTAGACAATGAGCAGTTCTTC. This gives the protein CASRLDNEQFF.